These 15 T cell receptor beta chains were all obtained from the same sample, sequenced in a study of blood T cell repertoires in COVID-19. Sequencing was performed with immunoSEQ multiplex PCR; in TCRdb, only in-frame clones are kept and a portion is missing. The sample holds some 320,000 clones, about 85% seen once. The sequenced sample consisted of PBMCs or T cells enriched from blood (not recorded which). The receptors stem from a woman aged 30 to 39 who had been exposed to COVID-19.

This clone was counted a single time. This sequence joins TRBV2 and TRBJ1-1; D is unresolved. V was shortened by 6 bases and J by 10 bases, with 12 bases between the two germline ends. CDR3 length: 11 residues. In germline, CDR1 is SNHLY, CDR2 FYNNEI. Here the CDR3 DNA reads TGTGCCAGCAGAGTGAGTCGGGTAGCTTTCTTT. Its protein product is CASRVSRVAFF.

This chain connects TRBV28 to TRBJ2-1, with TRBD1 matching 8 bases. The germline V gene has CDR1 MDHEN and CDR2 SYDVKM. V shed 6 bases, J shed 7 bases, and the junction held 11 bases outside the gene matches. There are 15 residues in the CDR3. CDR3: CASRQQGVLRNEQFF. The CDR3 nucleotides read TGTGCCAGCAGGCAACAGGGGGTTCTTAGGAATGAGCAGTTCTTC.

V usage is TRBV5-1 and J usage is TRBJ2-1, with D tentatively TRBD2 (6 bases). Trimming removed 3 bases at V and 4 bases at J, with 14 bases between. Germline CDR1 SGHRS, CDR2 YFSETQ. This CDR3 comprises 15 residues. CDR3 nucleotide sequence: TGCGCCAGCAGCTCCCGGGAGACCCGTTACAATGAGCAGTTCTTC. This codes for CASSSRETRYNEQFF.

The J gene is TRBJ1-2, the V gene TRBV19; D may be TRBD1 (6 bases). This CDR3 has 15 amino acids. Germline V lookup: CDR1 LNHDA, CDR2 SQIVND (reference sequence). The V and J ends lost 6 bases and 8 bases respectively, with 22 bases between them. The CDR3 DNA follows: TGTGCCAGTAGCCCCATCCCGGGGGGCGCTTCGGGCTACACCTTC. It is translated as CASSPIPGGASGYTF.

The V gene is TRBV4-1, the J gene TRBJ2-7, with 10 bases fitting TRBD2. CDR3 length: 18 residues. Germline V CDR1 and CDR2: MGHRA, YSYEKL. J was trimmed by 3 bases and V by 4 bases; bases with no gene match: 15. CDR3 nucleotide sequence: TGCGCCAGCAGCCTGACGGGGGGGCTAGCGGGAGACCACTACGAGCAGTACTTC. It specifies CASSLTGGLAGDHYEQYF.

V gene TRBV27 combines with J gene TRBJ2-7, with D maybe TRBD1 (5 bases). Germline assignment: CDR1 MNHEY and CDR2 SMNVEV (reference sequence). Trimming took off 3 bases at V and 0 bases at J, with 9 bases between the two ends. The length of the CDR3 is 14 residues. For the CDR3, the DNA is TGTGCCAGCAGTTTTAACAGGCACTCCTACGAGCAGTACTTC. Translating gives CASSFNRHSYEQYF.

The CDR3 region is CSVAYLPGQGNTEAFF. For the CDR3, the DNA is TGCAGCGTTGCCTATTTACCGGGACAGGGGAACACTGAAGCTTTCTTT. The chain joins TRBV29-1 to TRBJ1-1, with 9 bases aligning to TRBD1. CDR1 is SQVTM, CDR2 ANQGSEA, per germline. The CDR3 is 16 residues long. With V trimmed by 4 bases and J by 1 base, 10 bases remained unmatched.

This chain joins TRBV6-4 and TRBJ1-4; D remains ambiguous. CDR1 is MRHNA, CDR2 SNTAGT, per germline. V lost 7 bases and J lost 8, with 23 bases in between. There are 16 residues in the CDR3. CDR3 in amino acids: CASTRLGSGESEKLFF. CDR3 DNA: TGTGCCAGCACCCGCTTGGGAAGCGGGGAAAGCGAAAAACTGTTTTTT.

The rearrangement joins TRBV19 to TRBJ2-7; 9 bases fit TRBD1. V lost 6 bases, J lost 6 bases, and 9 bases stayed unmatched. In germline, CDR1 is LNHDA, CDR2 SQIVND (reference sequence). This CDR3 is 14 amino acids long. CDR3 sequence: CASSAGTGFFEQYF. In DNA, the CDR3 is TGTGCCAGTAGCGCCGGGACAGGGTTTTTCGAGCAGTACTTC.

The CDR3 DNA reads TGTGCCAGCAGCGCATCAGGGCCAGATACGCAGTATTTT. As protein: CASSASGPDTQYF. This chain joins TRBV7-3 and TRBJ2-3, with D possibly matching TRBD1 (5 bases). The germline V gene encodes CDR1 SGHTA and CDR2 FQGTGA. The length of the CDR3 is 13 residues. Trimming pared 5 bases from V and 4 bases from J, leaving 10 bases between.

V usage is TRBV9 and J usage is TRBJ1-1, with D tentatively TRBD1 (5 bases). Trimming took 0 bases from V and 7 from J, leaving 10 bases between them. This CDR3 has 13 residues. Germline CDR1 reads SGDLS; CDR2 reads YYNGEE. CDR3 amino acids: CASSVGTQGEAFF. CDR3 nucleotides: TGTGCCAGCAGCGTAGGCACCCAGGGTGAAGCTTTCTTT.

V and J are TRBV3-1 (or the pseudogene TRBV3-2) and TRBJ2-3; no clear D gene. The CDR3 loop spans 14 amino acids. Germline loops: CDR1 LGHDT, CDR2 YNNKEL (reference sequence). The germline V and J ends were trimmed by 5 bases and 2 bases, with 11 bases remaining between them. The CDR3 sequence is CASSVGGDTDTQYF. The CDR3 nucleotides are TGTGCCAGCAGCGTCGGTGGAGACACAGATACGCAGTATTTT.

The chain is built from TRBV7-2 and TRBJ1-5; D possibly corresponds to TRBD1 (5 bases). The CDR3 loop spans 16 amino acids. The germline V gene encodes CDR1 SGHTA and CDR2 FQGNSA. The V end was cut by 2 bases, the J end by 7 bases, with 18 bases between. The CDR3 coding sequence is TGTGCCAGCAGCTTACAAGGGGCCGCCTCTATACAGCCCCAGCATTTT. This sequence encodes CASSLQGAASIQPQHF.

This chain uses TRBV6-5 with TRBJ2-7, with TRBD1 matching 10 bases. The V gene end was trimmed by 2 bases and the J gene end by 1 base; junction bases not matched to a gene: 2. The CDR3 is made up of 15 amino acids. CDR1 and CDR2 from the germline V gene are MNHEY and SVGAGI. CDR3 protein: CASSYGTGVSYEQYF. CDR3 DNA: TGTGCCAGCAGTTACGGGACAGGGGTTTCCTACGAGCAGTACTTC.

The J gene is TRBJ1-1, the V gene TRBV5-6, with 12 bases that match TRBD1. CDR1 and CDR2 from the germline V gene are SGHDT and YYEEEE. V trimming: 3 bases; J trimming: 3 bases; junction bases outside the gene matches: 6. The CDR3 has 16 amino acids. CDR3 residues: CASSSGQGAWYTEAFF. The CDR3 bases are TGTGCCAGCAGCTCGGGACAGGGGGCATGGTACACTGAAGCTTTCTTT.